The clone carrying this T cell receptor beta chain was recorded once. The antigen is not known. Isolated RNA was reverse transcribed into cDNA used as the sequencing template. Clones were sequenced by immunoSEQ multiplex PCR, and TCRdb holds only the in-frame ones, with some missing. The top ten hold roughly 12% of the sample, which has over 150,000 clones, under 60% seen once. Treatment given: oral pan-JAK inhibitor, 5-10 mg twice daily. The data are from a study of CD8+ T cells in alopecia areata. Overall study: Each of the treated patients was given oral tofacitinib, 5 to 10 mg twice daily, for moderate-to-severe alopecia areata. For treated patients, severity scores reflected the percentage of scalp area affected. Overall study results and limits: Within the top 100, expanded CD8+ clones significantly decreased with tofacitinib, as did scalp clonality. Normal skin contains resident alphabeta T cells, and these are also sequenced in scalp samples.

The TCR originated in a human donor with alopecia areata. Material: CD8+ T cells sorted from blood, obtained at week 24, from a patient treated with tofacitinib.

DNA for the CDR3: TGTGCCAGCAGTGTACAGGGGAACACTGAAGCTTTCTTT. Translation gives CASSVQGNTEAFF. The chain has TRBV25-1 and TRBJ1-1, with D perhaps matching TRBD1 (6 bases). CDR1 and CDR2 (germline): MGHDK, SYGVNS. The CDR3 runs to 13 residues. Trimming shortened V by 4 bases and J by 1 base, and 7 bases separated the two germline ends.